Presented here are 2 T cell receptor beta chains from one specimen sequenced in a study of blood T cell repertoires in COVID-19. Data came from immunoSEQ multiplex PCR; TCRdb stores just in-frame clones and leaves some out. The table includes 95,000 to 100,000 clones, around 84% detected once. Sequenced input: peripheral blood. These receptors originate from a woman between 65 and 79 years old with active or convalescent COVID-19.

The genes are TRBV11-3 and TRBJ2-3, with 13 bases identical to TRBD2. The CDR3 runs 16 residues. J was trimmed by 6 bases and V by 3 bases; bases with no gene match: 6. CDR1 is SGHNT, CDR2 YENEEA, per germline. The CDR3 DNA sequence: TGTGCCAGCAGCTTCTCCGGGACTAGCGGGATGGATACGCAGTATTTT. It specifies CASSFSGTSGMDTQYF.

The genes are TRBV10-3 and TRBJ1-4; TRBD1 is a possible D gene (5 bases). This CDR3 region has 13 residues. Germline CDR1 ENHRY, CDR2 SYGVKD. V lost 8 bases, J lost 0 bases, and 7 bases lay in between. CDR3 coding DNA: TGTGCCATCGCGGGGGCAACTAATGAAAAACTGTTTTTT. Protein product: CAIAGATNEKLFF.